The text below deals with one T cell receptor (beta chain). The antigen it recognizes is unknown. No quality values exist for individual bases; no much larger clone is one base distant. This sample is drawn from a study of cytomegalovirus exposure and HLA in healthy donors (dated by TCRdb to 2017 to 2019). About the investigation overall: According to a later analysis, one platform produced both the roughly 120 validation repertoires and the 700 or so repertoires of the first cohort. The aim of the study was to test whether cataloging public T cell receptors could identify signatures of past pathogen exposure. A separate validation cohort of roughly 130 different subjects was used in addition to the roughly 670-subject first cohort. To predict cytomegalovirus infection status, the study brought together high-throughput TCR immunosequencing, statistical association of individual TCRs with disease status, and machine learning.

Per the germline V gene, MNHEY is the CDR1 and SVGAGI is the CDR2. Relative to germline, V is 6 bases shorter and J is 0 bases shorter, with 12 bases between their ends. The CDR3 goes from the cysteine to the phenylalanine over 15 residues. Just CDR3 DNA is preserved here, 45 bases in frame from base 1. The donors belonged to the validation cohort of over a hundred subjects, which was separate from the roughly 700-subject first cohort. Preparation of the library involved the immunoSEQ multiplex PCR assay. Per the source publication's procedure: A statistical classification framework was developed to diagnose cytomegalovirus status using the catalog of TCR beta chain sequences. In TCRdb, the immuneACCESS table is reduced to in-frame sequences with V and J assigned. These tables do not hold every clone; where another copy was compared, an unresolved V gene accounts for under half, and the others remain unexplained. The V and J calls and clone size come from that table; D and trimming were worked out from the DNA. In this sample the table shows tens of thousands of clones, 92% of which occur a single time. The ten largest clones represent approximately 1.4% of the sample.

The full study reports these points: A later analysis lacked HLA typing for the validation cohort, so it scored co-occurrence in that cohort across all 130 or so repertoires. Of the cluster scores, approximately 94% were above 0 in a later analysis, which found that TCRs clustered in the first cohort also tended to co-occur in the approximately 110 validation repertoires. The classifier was reported to diagnose cytomegalovirus status with high specificity and sensitivity in both the original cohort and the validation cohort. It was suggested by the authors that the approach could potentially be generalized to other disease states and immunological phenotypes. Most TCR sequences were observed very rarely across donors, whereas some public TCRs were present in many individuals. A total of fewer than 200 TCR beta chains were listed by the study as associated with cytomegalovirus. A few of the identified cytomegalovirus-associated TCR beta chains were confirmed in vitro to be specific for cytomegalovirus antigens.

This TCR came from a man between 18 and 29 years old in good health and CMV-seronegative. The chain links TRBV6-5 with TRBJ1-5; TRBD1 could be the D gene, as 5 bases match. The sample was PBMCs. The CDR3 protein: CASSPTVYSNQPQHF. The bases are TGTGCCAGCAGCCCGACAGTTTATAGCAATCAGCCCCAGCATTTT.